The clone carrying this T cell receptor (beta chain) was seen a single time. TCRdb's copy holds only in-frame clones and misses some; the assay was immunoSEQ multiplex PCR. The sample lists approximately 140,000 clones, just over 90% occurring once. This specimen belongs to a study of T cell responses to AZD1222 COVID-19 vaccine. CDR1 and CDR2 (germline): SGHNT, YYREEE (reference sequence). V shed 3 bases and J 6 bases; nucleotides not matched to a gene: 7. The CDR3 is made up of 14 amino acids. The receptor's source is an adult in good health. Sequenced material: peripheral blood, taken on day 0 of AZD1222 vaccination. V and J are TRBV5-4 and TRBJ1-1; 8 nucleotides line up with TRBD1. CDR3 region: CASSSRDRLAEAFF. The CDR3 coding sequence is TGTGCCAGCAGCTCCCGGGACAGGTTAGCTGAAGCTTTCTTT.